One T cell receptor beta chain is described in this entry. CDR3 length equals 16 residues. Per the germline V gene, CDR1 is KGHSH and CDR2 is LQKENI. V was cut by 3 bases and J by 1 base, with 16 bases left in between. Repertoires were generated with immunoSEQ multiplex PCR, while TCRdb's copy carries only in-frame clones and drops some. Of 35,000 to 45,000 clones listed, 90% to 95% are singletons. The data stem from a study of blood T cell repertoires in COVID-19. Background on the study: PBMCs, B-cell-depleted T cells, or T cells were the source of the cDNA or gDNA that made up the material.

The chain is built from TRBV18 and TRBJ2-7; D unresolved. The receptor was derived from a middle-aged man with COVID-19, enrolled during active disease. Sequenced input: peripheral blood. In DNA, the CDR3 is TGTGCCAGCTCACCTCCGTTGGGTCACAGATCCTACGAGCAGTACTTC. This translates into CASSPPLGHRSYEQYF.